This T cell receptor beta chain was captured by sequencing in a study of OX40 agonist ivuxolimab in advanced cancers. The CDR3 extends over 15 amino acids. V gave up 7 bases and J gave up 1 base, with 17 bases separating them. Germline V lookup: CDR1 SNHLY, CDR2 FYNNEI. Method: immunoSEQ multiplex PCR; TCRdb's copy keeps in-frame clones and lacks some. There are roughly 70,000 clones in the sample; 80% to 85% occur only once, and 0.4% to 0.5% lies in the top ten. The chain links TRBV2 to TRBJ2-7; possible D gene TRBD2, 6 bases. The sequence was collected from an adult with an advanced solid tumor such as melanoma, head and neck, liver or kidney cancer. Sequences were derived from CD4+ or CD8+ T cells sorted from blood, sampled in a trial of the OX40 agonist ivuxolimab. CDR3 sequence reads: CASIRLAYISYEQYF. The CDR3 DNA is TGTGCCAGCATCCGCCTAGCGTATATATCCTACGAGCAGTACTTC.